This T cell receptor beta chain was identified in a study of T cell responses to AZD1222 COVID-19 vaccine. This CDR3 comprises 12 residues. The ends were cut back, 5 bases at V and 4 bases at J, with 9 bases in the middle. CDR1 and CDR2 (germline): SNHLY, FYNNEI. Note on this clone: This same CDR3 is encoded by further DNA sequences in the sample.

Repertoires were generated with immunoSEQ multiplex PCR, while TCRdb's copy carries only in-frame clones and drops some. The profile shows under 200,000 clones, approximately 90% of them singletons. The sample in question was peripheral blood, obtained 28 days after the second AZD1222 dose. The sequence came from an adult who received the AZD1222 COVID-19 vaccine. The chain recombines TRBV2 with TRBJ2-7; weak D call: TRBD1 (5 bases). As DNA, the CDR3 is TGTGCCAGCAGTACAGGACCTTACGAGCAGTACTTC. It encodes CASSTGPYEQYF. The full variable domain, its missing parts supplied by reference TRBV2 and TRBJ2-7, is EPEVTQTPSHQVTQMGQEVILRCVPISNHLYFYWYRQILGQKVEFLVSFYNNEISEKSEIFDDQFSVERPDGSNFTLKIRSTKLEDSAMYFCASSTGPYEQYFGPGTRLTVT.